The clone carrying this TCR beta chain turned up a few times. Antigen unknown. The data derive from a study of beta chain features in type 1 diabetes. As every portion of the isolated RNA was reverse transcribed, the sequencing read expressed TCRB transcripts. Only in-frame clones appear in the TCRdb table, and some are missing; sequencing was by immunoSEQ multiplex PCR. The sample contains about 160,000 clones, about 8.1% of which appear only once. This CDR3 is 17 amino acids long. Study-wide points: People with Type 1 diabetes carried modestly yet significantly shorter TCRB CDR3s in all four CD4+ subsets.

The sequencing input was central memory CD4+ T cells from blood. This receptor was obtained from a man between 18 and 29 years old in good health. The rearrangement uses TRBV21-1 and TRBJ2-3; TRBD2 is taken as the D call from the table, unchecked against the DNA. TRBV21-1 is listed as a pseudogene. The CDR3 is CASSKPLVAGNTDTQYF. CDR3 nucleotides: TGTGCCAGCAGCAAACCCCTGGTAGCGGGGAACACAGATACGCAGTATTTT.